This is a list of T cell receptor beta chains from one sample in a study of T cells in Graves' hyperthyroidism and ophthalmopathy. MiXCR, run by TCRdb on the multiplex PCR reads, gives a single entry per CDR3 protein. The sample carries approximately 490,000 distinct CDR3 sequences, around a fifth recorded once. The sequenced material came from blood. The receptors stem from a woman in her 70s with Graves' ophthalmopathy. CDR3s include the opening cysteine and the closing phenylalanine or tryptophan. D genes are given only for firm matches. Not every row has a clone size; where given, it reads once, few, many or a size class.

TGCGCCAGCGGAATAGCGGGAGATAACATTCAGTACTTC,CASGIAGDNIQYF,TRBD2,NA,TRBJ2-4,TRBV5-1
TGCAGCGTTGAGGTGCAGGGACAGAGGGGCTACACCTTC,CSVEVQGQRGYTF,TRBD1,NA,TRBJ1-2,TRBV29-1
TGTGCTAGTGGTTCCCCGCTGCGACAGGGGGGCTCCTACGAGCAGTACTTC,CASGSPLRQGGSYEQYF,TRBD1,few,TRBJ2-7,TRBV12-5
TGTGCCTGGAGGCGGGTTCTGCCTGGAAACACCATATATTTT,CAWRRVLPGNTIYF,NA,NA,TRBJ1-3,TRBV30
TGTGCCAGCAGCTTAGCTCCCACCCACAGAGCGGGGGTCGCAGATACGCAGTATTTT,CASSLAPTHRAGVADTQYF,TRBD2,NA,TRBJ2-3,TRBV7-6
TGTGCCAGCAGTCCACGGACTAGCGGGAGACCCGAGCAGTACTTC,CASSPRTSGRPEQYF,TRBD2,NA,TRBJ2-7,TRBV6-1
TGTGCCAGCAGCTTAGTAGGCAGTTCTGGCTACACCTTC,CASSLVGSSGYTF,NA,NA,TRBJ1-2,TRBV7-6
TGTGCCAGCAGCTTCTCTACCGGGACTAGCGGCCGCACAGATACGCAGTATTTT,CASSFSTGTSGRTDTQYF,TRBD2,NA,TRBJ2-3,TRBV7-9
TGTGCTAGTGGGCATCCCCCGGGAGGGGACTACAATGAGCAGTTCTTC,CASGHPPGGDYNEQFF,TRBD2,few,TRBJ2-1,TRBV12-5
TGTGCCAGCAGTTTCGCGGGCAACTACGAGCAGTACTTC,CASSFAGNYEQYF,NA,few,TRBJ2-7,TRBV27
TGTGCCAGCAGTCGAAAAGGATTGCGGGAGTCAGCCTACAATGAGCAGTTCTTC,CASSRKGLRESAYNEQFF,TRBD2,many,TRBJ2-1,TRBV12-3/TRBV12-4
TGCGCCAGCGGCACTGGGCTCACAGATACGCAGTATTTT,CASGTGLTDTQYF,NA,NA,TRBJ2-3,TRBV5-1
TGCAGTGCACGACTACCTTGGGGGGATACGCAGTATTTT,CSARLPWGDTQYF,NA,few,TRBJ2-3,TRBV20-1
TGTGCCAGCAGCCAAGACAAGGATCAGCCCCAGCATTTT,CASSQDKDQPQHF,NA,NA,TRBJ1-5,TRBV7-2
TGTGCCAGCAGACCAGCACAGGGGGAGTTCACTGAAGCTTTCTTT,CASRPAQGEFTEAFF,TRBD1,NA,TRBJ1-1,TRBV6-1
TGTGCCAGCAGCTGGGCAGCGAACACTGAAGCTTTCTTT,CASSWAANTEAFF,NA,NA,TRBJ1-1,TRBV11-3
TGTGCCAGCAGGCGGCTAGCGGGAGTTGGAGATACGCAGTATTTT,CASRRLAGVGDTQYF,TRBD2,NA,TRBJ2-3,TRBV6-2/TRBV6-3
TGCGCCAGCAGCTTGGGCGTAGGGGGTAATGAAAAACTGTTTTTT,CASSLGVGGNEKLFF,NA,few,TRBJ1-4,TRBV5-1
TGCAGTGCGAGGACTAGCGGGCTCTCCTACGAGCAGTACTTC,CSARTSGLSYEQYF,TRBD2,few,TRBJ2-7,TRBV20-1
TGTGCCAGCGTCCCTACTGCGGGGAAAGGACCTGAAGCTTTCTTT,CASVPTAGKGPEAFF,NA,many,TRBJ1-1,TRBV6-1
TGCAGCGTTGGTCTGCGGGAGGTCGGCAATGAGCAGTTCTTC,CSVGLREVGNEQFF,TRBD2,NA,TRBJ2-1,TRBV29-1
TGCGCCAGCAAGGAGGGGTCTACAACTAATGAAAAACTGTTTTTT,CASKEGSTTNEKLFF,NA,NA,TRBJ1-4,TRBV5-1